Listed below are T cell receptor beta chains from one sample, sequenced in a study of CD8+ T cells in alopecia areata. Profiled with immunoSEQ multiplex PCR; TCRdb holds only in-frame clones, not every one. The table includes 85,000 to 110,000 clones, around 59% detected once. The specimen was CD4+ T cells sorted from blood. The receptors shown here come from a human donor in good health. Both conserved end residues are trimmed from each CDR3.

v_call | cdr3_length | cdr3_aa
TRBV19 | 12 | ASSTRQASYEQY
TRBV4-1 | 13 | ASSREMTGGRGYT
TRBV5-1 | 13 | ASSLASGGTDTQY
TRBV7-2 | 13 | ASSSWGGSQETQY
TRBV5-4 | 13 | ASSLRTAAGQTQY
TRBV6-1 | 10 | ASSEGSYEQY
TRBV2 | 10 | ASRQQNQPQH
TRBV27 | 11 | ASSRQGRYEQY
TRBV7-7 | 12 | ASTTDRDGETQY
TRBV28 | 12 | ASSLGRLRKEQY
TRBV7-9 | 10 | ASSPVGTEAF
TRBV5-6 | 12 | ASSASTSSLEQY
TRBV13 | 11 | ASSRRSTDTQY
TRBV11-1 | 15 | ASSSLAGRVDGETQY
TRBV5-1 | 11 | ASSLAYNYEQY
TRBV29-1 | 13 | SVDTSGGITDTQY
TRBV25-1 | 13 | ASTTGTGKLNEQF
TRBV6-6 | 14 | ASRQRENLSGNTIY
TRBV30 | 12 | AWSRTGVNTEAF
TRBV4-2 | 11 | ASSQDDGETQY
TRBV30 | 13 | AWIGQGAAKNIQY
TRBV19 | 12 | ASKAVGSTDTQY
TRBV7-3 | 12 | ASSLGGTRETQY
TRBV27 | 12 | ASSGWGGLNEQF
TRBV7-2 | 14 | ASSLVLTPPRDEQY
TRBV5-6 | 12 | ASSFGQGIDTQY
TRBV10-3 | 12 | AISEEGGGYEQY
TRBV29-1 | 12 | SVEDSPVNTEAF
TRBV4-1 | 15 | ASSQDVVAGAQDTQY
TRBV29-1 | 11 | SAIAGRTDTQY
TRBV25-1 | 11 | ASKGPGGYEQY
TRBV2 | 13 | ASSLAGARRMTQY
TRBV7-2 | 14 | ASSSVGIARPYEQY
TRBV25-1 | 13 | ASSDQDTYNSPLH
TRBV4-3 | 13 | ASSLGQGSSYEQY
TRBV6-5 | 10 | ASSYESGVQF
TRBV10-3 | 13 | AISESDRRNTEAF
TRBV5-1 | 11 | ASSSQGFTEAF
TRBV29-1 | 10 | SAVWGNTEAF
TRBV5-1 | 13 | ASSPGSPGANVLT
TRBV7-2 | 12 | ASSLAALSPTMF
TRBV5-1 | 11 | ASSFPGNTEAF
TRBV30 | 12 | AWSVSPSQETQY